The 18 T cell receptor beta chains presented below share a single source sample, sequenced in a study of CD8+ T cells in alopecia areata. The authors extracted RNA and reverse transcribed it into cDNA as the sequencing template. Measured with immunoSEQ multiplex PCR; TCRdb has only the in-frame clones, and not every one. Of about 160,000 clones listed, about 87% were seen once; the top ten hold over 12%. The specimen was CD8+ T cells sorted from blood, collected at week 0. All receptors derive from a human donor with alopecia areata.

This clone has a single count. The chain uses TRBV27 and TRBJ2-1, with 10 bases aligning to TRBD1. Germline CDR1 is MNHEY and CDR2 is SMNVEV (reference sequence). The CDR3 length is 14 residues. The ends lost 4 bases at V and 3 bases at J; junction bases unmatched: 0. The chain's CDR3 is CASSWDRGYNEQFF. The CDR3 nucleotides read TGTGCCAGCAGTTGGGACAGGGGCTACAATGAGCAGTTCTTC.

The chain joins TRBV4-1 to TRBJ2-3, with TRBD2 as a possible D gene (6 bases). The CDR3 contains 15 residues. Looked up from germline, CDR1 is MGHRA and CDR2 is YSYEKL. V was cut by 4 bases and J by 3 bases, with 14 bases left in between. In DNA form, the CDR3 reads TGCGCCAGCAGCCTCGGACTATCGGGTACAGATACGCAGTATTTT. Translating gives CASSLGLSGTDTQYF.

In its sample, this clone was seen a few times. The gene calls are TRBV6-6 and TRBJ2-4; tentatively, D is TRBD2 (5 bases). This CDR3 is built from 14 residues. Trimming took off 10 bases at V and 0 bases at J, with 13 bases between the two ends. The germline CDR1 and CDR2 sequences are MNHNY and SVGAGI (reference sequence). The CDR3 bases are TGTGCCATAGGGAGACTGGAAGCCAAAAACATTCAGTACTTC. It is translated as CAIGRLEAKNIQYF.

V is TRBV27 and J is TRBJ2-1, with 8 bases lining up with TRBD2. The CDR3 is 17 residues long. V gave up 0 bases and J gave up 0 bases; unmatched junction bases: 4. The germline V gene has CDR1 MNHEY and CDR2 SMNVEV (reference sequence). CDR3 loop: CASSLSSGGDSYNEQFF. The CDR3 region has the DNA TGTGCCAGCAGTTTATCGAGCGGGGGCGACTCCTACAATGAGCAGTTCTTC.

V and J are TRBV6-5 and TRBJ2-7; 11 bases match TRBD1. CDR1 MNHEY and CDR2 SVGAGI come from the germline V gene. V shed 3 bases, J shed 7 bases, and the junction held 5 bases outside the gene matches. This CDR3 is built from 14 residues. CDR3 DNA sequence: TGTGCCAGCAGTTATTGGGGACAGGGGGAAGAGCAGTACTTC. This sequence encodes CASSYWGQGEEQYF.

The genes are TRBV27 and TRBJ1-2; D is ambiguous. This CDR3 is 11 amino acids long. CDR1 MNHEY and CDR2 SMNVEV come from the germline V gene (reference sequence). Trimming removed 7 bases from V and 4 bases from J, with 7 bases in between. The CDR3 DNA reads TGTGCCAGCAATGGTCCCTATGGCTACACCTTC. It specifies CASNGPYGYTF.

The CDR3 loop is CASSPGLNYGYTF. As DNA, the CDR3 is TGTGCCAGTAGTCCGGGCTTAAACTATGGCTACACCTTC. The chain joins TRBV19 to TRBJ1-2; D gene unclear. Trimming took 5 bases from V and 2 from J, leaving 9 bases between them. The V gene's germline CDR1 is LNHDA and CDR2 SQIVND (reference sequence). There are 13 residues in the CDR3.

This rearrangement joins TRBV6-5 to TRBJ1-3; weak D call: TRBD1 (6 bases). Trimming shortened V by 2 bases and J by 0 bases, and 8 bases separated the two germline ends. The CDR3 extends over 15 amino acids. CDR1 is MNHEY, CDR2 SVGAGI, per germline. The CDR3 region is CASSYGGHSGNTIYF. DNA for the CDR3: TGTGCCAGCAGTTACGGGGGGCACTCTGGAAACACCATATATTTT.

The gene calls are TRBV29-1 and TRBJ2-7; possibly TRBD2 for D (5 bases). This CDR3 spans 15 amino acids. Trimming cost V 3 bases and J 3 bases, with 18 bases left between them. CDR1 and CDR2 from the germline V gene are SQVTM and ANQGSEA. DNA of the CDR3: TGCAGCGTTGAGGCCGTGAATGGGCGGGTCTACGAGCAGTACTTC. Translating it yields CSVEAVNGRVYEQYF.

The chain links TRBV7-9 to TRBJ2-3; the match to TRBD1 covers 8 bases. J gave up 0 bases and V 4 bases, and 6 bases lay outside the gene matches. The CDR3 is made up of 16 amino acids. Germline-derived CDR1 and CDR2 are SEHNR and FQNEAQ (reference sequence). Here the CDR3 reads CASSSQGATSTDTQYF. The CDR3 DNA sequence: TGTGCCAGCAGCTCCCAGGGGGCTACTAGCACAGATACGCAGTATTTT.

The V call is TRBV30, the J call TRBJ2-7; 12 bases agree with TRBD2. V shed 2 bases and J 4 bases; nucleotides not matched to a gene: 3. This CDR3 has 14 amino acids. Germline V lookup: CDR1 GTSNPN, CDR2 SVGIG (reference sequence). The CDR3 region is CAWSWTSGDYEQYF. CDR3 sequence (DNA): TGTGCCTGGAGTTGGACTAGCGGGGATTACGAGCAGTACTTC.

Here the CDR3 DNA reads TGTGCCAGCAGCCCTGTGGATAGCGGGAGATACGAGCAGTACTTC. Translated, it gives CASSPVDSGRYEQYF. V gene TRBV7-9 combines with J gene TRBJ2-7; 9 bases line up with TRBD2. The germline CDR1 and CDR2 sequences are SEHNR and FQNEAQ (reference sequence). Trimming at V came to 5 bases and at J to 4 bases, leaving 9 bases not matched to a gene. This CDR3 region has 15 residues.

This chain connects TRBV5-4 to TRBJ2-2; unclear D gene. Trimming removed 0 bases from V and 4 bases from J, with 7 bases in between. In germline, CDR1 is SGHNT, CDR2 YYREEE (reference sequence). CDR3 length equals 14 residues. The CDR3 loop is CASSLESSTGELFF. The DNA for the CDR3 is TGTGCCAGCAGCTTGGAGTCCAGCACCGGGGAGCTGTTTTTT.

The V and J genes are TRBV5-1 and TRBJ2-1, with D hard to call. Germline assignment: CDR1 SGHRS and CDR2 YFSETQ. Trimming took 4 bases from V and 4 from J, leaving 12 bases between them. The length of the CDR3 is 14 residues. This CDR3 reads CASSPIQAYNEQFF. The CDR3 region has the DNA TGCGCCAGCAGCCCGATCCAAGCGTACAATGAGCAGTTCTTC.

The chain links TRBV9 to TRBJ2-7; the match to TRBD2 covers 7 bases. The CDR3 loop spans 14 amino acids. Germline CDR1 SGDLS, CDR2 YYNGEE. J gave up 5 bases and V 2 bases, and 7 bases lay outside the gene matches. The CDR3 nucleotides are TGTGCCAGCAGCGTGAGCGGGGCTAACCACGAGCAGTACTTC. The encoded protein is CASSVSGANHEQYF.

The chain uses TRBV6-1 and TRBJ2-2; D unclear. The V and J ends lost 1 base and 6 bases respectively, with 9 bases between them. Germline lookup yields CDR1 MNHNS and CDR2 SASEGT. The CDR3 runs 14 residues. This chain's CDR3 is CASSEGVFAGELFF. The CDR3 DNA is TGTGCCAGCAGTGAAGGTGTTTTTGCCGGGGAGCTGTTTTTT.

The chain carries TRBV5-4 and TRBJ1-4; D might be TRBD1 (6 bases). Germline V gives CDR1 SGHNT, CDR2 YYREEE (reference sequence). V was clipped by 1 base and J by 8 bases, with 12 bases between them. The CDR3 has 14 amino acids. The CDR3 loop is CASSLPQGLEKLFF. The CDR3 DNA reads TGTGCCAGCAGCTTGCCCCAGGGGTTGGAAAAACTGTTTTTT.

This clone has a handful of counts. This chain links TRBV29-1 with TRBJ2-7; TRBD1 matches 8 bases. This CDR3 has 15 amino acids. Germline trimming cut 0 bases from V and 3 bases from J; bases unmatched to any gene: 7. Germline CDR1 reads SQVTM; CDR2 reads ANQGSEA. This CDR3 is CSVEEEGTGFYEQYF. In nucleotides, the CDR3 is TGCAGCGTTGAAGAGGAGGGGACAGGATTCTACGAGCAGTACTTC.